The clone carrying this TCR beta chain was picked up one time. This sample was included in a study of cytomegalovirus exposure and HLA in healthy donors. 13 Jbeta primers and 60 Vbeta primers were used for the PCR. Clones were read by immunoSEQ multiplex PCR, and TCRdb kept only the in-frame ones, dropping some. The table records 50,000 or so clones, around 70% of them present only once. This CDR3 contains 14 residues. The V segment lost 5 bases and the J segment 2 bases; nucleotides outside the gene matches: 4. From germline, CDR1 is SGHTA and CDR2 FQGTGA. This sequence joins TRBV7-3 and TRBJ2-3, with 7 bases fitting TRBD1. This TCR was recovered from a woman in her forties or fifties in good health and CMV-seronegative. The sample comprised PBMCs. The CDR3 protein is CASSPGQNTDTQYF. The CDR3 nucleotides read TGTGCCAGCAGCCCGGGACAGAACACAGATACGCAGTATTTT.